Given below is one TCR beta chain in context. The sample is drawn from a study of blood T cell repertoires in COVID-19. Membership in each cohort depended on participant-reported clinical history. Only in-frame clones appear in the TCRdb table, and some are missing; sequencing was by immunoSEQ multiplex PCR. Among roughly 400,000 clones, roughly nine tenths were seen once, and the ten largest hold about 1.1%. The CDR3 has 14 amino acids. The trim removed 1 base at V and 11 bases at J, leaving 8 bases unmatched. Looked up from germline, CDR1 is LGHDT and CDR2 is YNNKEL (reference sequence). This TCR came from a man in his thirties or forties who had recovered from COVID-19. The chain recombines TRBV3-1 (or the pseudogene TRBV3-2) with TRBJ1-1, with 9 bases fitting TRBD1. Material for sequencing was PBMCs or T cells enriched from blood (not recorded which). CDR3 sequence (DNA): TGTGCCAGCAGCCAAGGGGACAGGGATTTCCTGGCTTTCTTT. Its translation is CASSQGDRDFLAFF.